Following are 29 T cell receptor beta chains from one sample sequenced in a study of cytomegalovirus exposure and HLA in healthy donors. The PCR employed 60 Vbeta primers together with 13 Jbeta primers. Sequenced by immunoSEQ multiplex PCR; TCRdb stores in-frame clones only, minus some. The sample has about 150,000 clones; about 74% are singletons. Sequencing used PBMCs. Receptors originate from a man aged 18 to 30 in good health and CMV-seropositive.

The chain uses TRBV6-5 and TRBJ1-5; D call uncertain. Germline loops: CDR1 MNHEY, CDR2 SVGAGI. Trimming left V 8 bases short and J 0 bases short, with 8 bases between. CDR3 length: 13 residues. The CDR3 sequence: CASSRDSNQPQHF. CDR3 sequence (DNA): TGTGCCAGCTCTCGGGATAGCAATCAGCCCCAGCATTTT.

The table lists this clone with a few counts. V and J are TRBV5-1 and TRBJ2-7, with D unclear. Germline V lookup: CDR1 SGHRS, CDR2 YFSETQ. V was clipped by 0 bases and J by 4 bases, with 8 bases between them. This CDR3 comprises 13 residues. The CDR3 protein is CASSLDSVYEQYF. In DNA form, the CDR3 reads TGCGCCAGCAGCTTGGACAGTGTTTACGAGCAGTACTTC.

This clone occurred a few times. The gene calls are TRBV2 and TRBJ2-1, with D perhaps TRBD2 (6 bases). V lost 9 bases and J 4 bases, leaving 13 bases between the germline ends. The germline gives CDR1 SNHLY, CDR2 FYNNEI. This CDR3 is built from 13 residues. The CDR3 protein is CASFSGTYNEQFF. For the CDR3, the DNA is TGTGCCAGTTTCTCCGGGACTTACAATGAGCAGTTCTTC.

This clone was detected a few times. The junction departs from germline at one end; a sequencing error may be responsible. The chain uses TRBV7-9 and TRBJ2-5; no clear D gene. This CDR3 region has 12 residues. From germline, CDR1 is SEHNR and CDR2 FQNEAQ (reference sequence). The CDR3 DNA sequence: TGTTCCAGCGAACGGCGAGGAGAGACCCAGTACTTC. This encodes CSSERRGETQYF.

The genes are TRBV28 and TRBJ2-1, with 11 bases fitting TRBD2. This CDR3 is built from 15 residues. Germline assignment: CDR1 MDHEN and CDR2 SYDVKM. The trim removed 2 bases at V and 8 bases at J, leaving 5 bases unmatched. CDR3 nucleotide sequence: TGTGCCAGCAGTTTAAGACTAGCGGGACGGCATGAGCAGTTCTTC. Protein sequence: CASSLRLAGRHEQFF.

The chain combines TRBV4-1 with TRBJ2-6; 15 bases line up with TRBD2. This CDR3 has 21 residues. V lost 4 bases and J lost 1; bases outside the gene matches: 11. Germline V lookup: CDR1 MGHRA, CDR2 YSYEKL. The CDR3, as DNA: TGCGCCAGCAGCCCACGGACTAGCGGGGGGGCCCCGGGATCTGGGGCCAACGTCCTGACTTTC. Translated, it gives CASSPRTSGGAPGSGANVLTF.

This clone was observed a handful of times. J is TRBJ2-7 and V is TRBV29-1; D perhaps matches TRBD1 (6 bases). Germline lookup yields CDR1 SQVTM and CDR2 ANQGSEA. V dropped 6 bases and J dropped 1 base, with 22 bases sitting between them. The CDR3 consists of 16 residues. DNA for the CDR3: TGCAGCGTCCCCCTCAGCACAGGGATAGGGTCCTACGAGCAGTACTTC. It specifies CSVPLSTGIGSYEQYF.

The chain has TRBV5-6 and TRBJ2-2; TRBD2 aligns across 10 bases. The V and J ends lost 2 bases and 1 base, in that order; junction bases with no gene match: 5. Germline CDR1 is SGHDT and CDR2 is YYEEEE. The CDR3 extends over 17 amino acids. The CDR3 DNA is TGTGCCAGCAGCTTTCTAGCGGGGGTTTTGAACACCGGGGAGCTGTTTTTT. Translating it yields CASSFLAGVLNTGELFF.

On this clone itself: Compared with germline, one end of the junction differs, possibly owing to a read error. The rearrangement uses TRBV7-9 and TRBJ2-1; the match to TRBD2 covers 9 bases. The CDR3 runs to 14 residues. Germline V lookup: CDR1 SEHNR, CDR2 FQNEAQ (reference sequence). The CDR3 sequence: CSSSFSGGSNEQFF. The CDR3 DNA reads TGTTCCAGCAGCTTTAGCGGGGGCTCCAATGAGCAGTTCTTC.

V usage is TRBV6-5 and J usage is TRBJ2-1; 10 positions agree with TRBD1. Trimming at V came to 6 bases and at J to 9 bases, leaving 5 bases not matched to a gene. The CDR3 length is 13 residues. Germline lookup yields CDR1 MNHEY and CDR2 SVGAGI. CDR3 bases: TGTGCCAGCAGCCGACAGGGGGCAGGTGAGCAGTTCTTC. It translates to CASSRQGAGEQFF.

The chain is built from TRBV29-1 and TRBJ1-2; 7 nucleotides align to TRBD1. CDR3 length: 13 amino acids. V dropped 7 bases and J dropped 6; count of bases not matched to a gene: 11. In germline, CDR1 is SQVTM, CDR2 ANQGSEA. CDR3 amino acids: CSARDDREHGYTF. In DNA form, the CDR3 reads TGCAGCGCCCGAGACGACAGGGAGCATGGCTACACCTTC.

The chain recombines TRBV10-3 with TRBJ1-2; possible D gene TRBD1, 6 bases. Germline CDR1 reads ENHRY; CDR2 reads SYGVKD. CDR3 size: 12 residues. V lost 2 bases and J lost 5, with 6 bases in between. CDR3 nucleotide sequence: TGTGCCATCAGTGAGCAGGGGTATGGCTACACCTTC. Amino acids: CAISEQGYGYTF.

The CDR3, as DNA: TGTGCCAGCAGCCATAAGCTGACAGGGGGTACCGGGGAGCTGTTTTTT. Translated: CASSHKLTGGTGELFF. The chain joins TRBV14 to TRBJ2-2; 9 bases are shared with TRBD1. Germline CDR1 is SGHDN and CDR2 is FVKESK. V lost 3 bases and J lost 5; bases outside the gene matches: 7. The CDR3 is 16 residues long.

The rearrangement links TRBV7-2 to TRBJ2-7; TRBD1 matches 8 bases. The ends lost 5 bases at V and 3 bases at J; junction bases unmatched: 3. The CDR3 is 13 amino acids. Germline CDR1 is SGHTA and CDR2 is FQGNSA. In nucleotides, the CDR3 is TGTGCCAGCAGCCCCGGGACAGGCTACGAGCAGTACTTC. This sequence encodes CASSPGTGYEQYF.

The V call is TRBV6-1, the J call TRBJ2-2, with unresolved D. This CDR3 contains 12 residues. The V and J ends lost 1 base and 7 bases respectively, with 4 bases between them. The germline V gene has CDR1 MNHNS and CDR2 SASEGT. The CDR3: CASSEVVGELFF. In DNA form, the CDR3 reads TGTGCCAGCAGTGAAGTAGTCGGGGAGCTGTTTTTT.

The chain links TRBV5-1 to TRBJ2-5; 9 bases are shared with TRBD1. The J call is uncertain, as TRBJ2-7 better fits the DNA end. The CDR3 is 14 amino acids. CDR1 is SGHRS and CDR2 is YFSETQ in the germline V gene. The CDR3 sequence: CASSLRQGGNEQYF. The CDR3 nucleotides read TGCGCCAGCAGCTTACGACAGGGGGGAAACGAGCAGTACTTC.

The chain has TRBV4-2 and TRBJ2-7; possibly TRBD2 for D (6 bases). From germline, CDR1 is LGHNA and CDR2 YNFKEQ. This CDR3 is built from 16 residues. The germline V and J ends were trimmed by 0 bases and 0 bases, with 12 bases remaining between them. The CDR3 DNA reads as TGTGCCAGCAGCCAAGATTCGGGGAGGACCTCCTACGAGCAGTACTTC. It is translated as CASSQDSGRTSYEQYF.

The CDR3 bases are TGCGCCAGCAGCTTGAATCCATCCCGGGGGGAGACCCAGTACTTC. Its protein is CASSLNPSRGETQYF. The chain joins TRBV5-1 to TRBJ2-5; possibly TRBD2 for D (6 bases). The CDR3 has 15 amino acids. The ends were cut back, 1 base at V and 5 bases at J, with 15 bases in the middle. CDR1 is SGHRS and CDR2 is YFSETQ in the germline V gene.

This clone was counted between two and nine times. The chain joins TRBV6-4 to TRBJ2-3, with D unresolved. The V end was cut by 4 bases, the J end by 1 base, with 3 bases between. This CDR3 has 12 amino acids. In germline, CDR1 is MRHNA, CDR2 SNTAGT. This CDR3 is CASSAGTDTQYF. The CDR3, as DNA: TGTGCCAGCAGTGCGGGCACAGATACGCAGTATTTT.

The CDR3 region has the DNA TGTGCCAGCAGCCCTTGGACAGGCGTGCGTACGCAGTATTTT. It yields the protein CASSPWTGVRTQYF. V is TRBV7-2 and J is TRBJ2-3; 7 nucleotides line up with TRBD1. The CDR3 has 14 residues. CDR1 and CDR2 from the germline V gene are SGHTA and FQGNSA. The V segment lost 5 bases and the J segment 8 bases; nucleotides outside the gene matches: 10.

The chain links TRBV7-2 to TRBJ2-5; TRBD2 matches at 12 bases. The end of the DNA is better explained by TRBJ2-7, so the J call may be wrong. Germline CDR1 SGHTA, CDR2 FQGNSA. The CDR3 length is 14 residues. This CDR3 is CASSSRTSGNEQYF. As DNA, the CDR3 is TGTGCCAGCAGCTCCCGGACTAGCGGGAACGAGCAGTACTTC.

The rearrangement joins TRBV11-1 to TRBJ2-1; TRBD1 matches at 9 bases. Germline V gene data show CDR1 as SGHAT and CDR2 as FQDESV (reference sequence). The CDR3 has 17 amino acids. Unmatched junction bases numbered 12, after V lost 6 bases and J lost 3 bases. CDR3 bases: TGTGCCAGCAGTTTAAACCTAGGGACAGGGTACTACAATGAGCAGTTCTTC. It yields the protein CASSLNLGTGYYNEQFF.

The chain joins TRBV7-2 to TRBJ1-1, with TRBD1 matching 11 bases. V lost 5 bases to trimming and J lost 5 bases; unmatched junction nucleotides: 10. The CDR3 has 16 residues. The germline CDR1 and CDR2 sequences are SGHTA and FQGNSA. The CDR3 DNA reads as TGTGCCAGCAGCACAACGCCGGGACAGGGGGTAACTGAAGCTTTCTTT. It yields the protein CASSTTPGQGVTEAFF.

This clone has only a few counts. The chain couples TRBV19 to TRBJ2-1; 9 bases map to TRBD2. V was pared by 7 bases and J by 4 bases, with 5 bases of the junction left unmatched. Germline assignment: CDR1 LNHDA and CDR2 SQIVND (reference sequence). The CDR3 consists of 14 residues. Here the CDR3 DNA reads TGTGCCAGTACTCAGCGGGGGGTGTACAATGAGCAGTTCTTC. Translation gives CASTQRGVYNEQFF. The entire variable domain, with the rest obtained from reference TRBV19 and TRBJ2-1, is as follows: DGGITQSPKYLFRKEGQNVTLSCEQNLNHDAMYWYRQDPGQGLRLIYYSQIVNDFQKGDIAEGYSVSREKKESFPLTVTSAQKNPTAFYLCASTQRGVYNEQFFGPGTRLTVL.

This sequence joins TRBV6-5 and TRBJ2-7; tentative D call: TRBD2 (5 bases). V lost 2 bases to trimming and J lost 2 bases, with 16 bases between them. Looked up from germline, CDR1 is MNHEY and CDR2 is SVGAGI. The CDR3 spans 16 residues. The CDR3 coding sequence is TGTGCCAGCAGTTACACTCCCTCGGCGGGTCCCTACGAGCAGTACTTC. Amino acids: CASSYTPSAGPYEQYF.

The chain joins TRBV27 to TRBJ2-7; 8 bases are shared with TRBD1. This CDR3 has 14 residues. The V and J ends lost 5 bases and 1 base, in that order; junction bases with no gene match: 4. Germline lookup yields CDR1 MNHEY and CDR2 SMNVEV (reference sequence). This CDR3 is CASSPNRGSYEQYF. The CDR3 nucleotides are TGTGCCAGCAGTCCGAACAGGGGGTCCTACGAGCAGTACTTC.

The chain uses TRBV19 and TRBJ2-2; 8 bases line up with TRBD2. The CDR3 has 16 residues. With 1 base clipped from V and 1 base from J, the junction kept 2 bases outside the gene matches. Germline loops: CDR1 LNHDA, CDR2 SQIVND (reference sequence). In DNA form, the CDR3 reads TGTGCCAGTAGTATAGGAGCGGGAGTGAACACCGGGGAGCTGTTTTTT. Translation gives CASSIGAGVNTGELFF.

The rearrangement joins TRBV28 to TRBJ2-1; 13 bases line up with TRBD2. Germline loops: CDR1 MDHEN, CDR2 SYDVKM. The CDR3 totals 16 residues. The J segment lost 7 bases and the V segment lost 5 bases, leaving 8 bases of the junction unmatched. The chain's CDR3 is CASSPVLAGGRNEQFF. The CDR3 nucleotides are TGTGCCAGCAGTCCGGTACTAGCGGGAGGGAGGAATGAGCAGTTCTTC.

The J gene is TRBJ1-6, the V gene TRBV30; 7 nucleotides align to TRBD1. Germline CDR1 reads GTSNPN; CDR2 reads SVGIG (reference sequence). V lost 0 bases, J lost 7 bases, and 0 bases stayed unmatched. The CDR3 contains 13 residues. CDR3 region: CAWSVQGNSPLHF. The CDR3 region has the DNA TGTGCCTGGAGTGTACAGGGGAATTCACCCCTCCACTTT.